The 7 T cell receptor beta chains given below trace back to one sample, sequenced in a study of graft-versus-host responses after intestinal transplantation. Sequencing used immunoSEQ multiplex PCR; TCRdb keeps in-frame clones, though not all of them. The sample gives over 90,000 clones, around 92% of which show up once; about 0.18% is in the top ten. The antigens of these receptors remain unknown. The material sequenced was unstimulated CD4+ T cells sorted from spleen or lymph node cells, taken before transplant. These receptor sequences come from a human donor who was the organ donor for an intestinal transplant.

The CDR3 nucleotides read TGTGCCAGCAGCGTAGGGGCGCTAACCTACGAGCAGTACTTC. It codes for CASSVGALTYEQYF. The rearrangement joins TRBV9 to TRBJ2-7; D call uncertain. Per the germline V gene, CDR1 is SGDLS and CDR2 is YYNGEE. This CDR3 comprises 14 residues. V was shortened by 0 bases and J by 2 bases, with 9 bases between the two germline ends.

The rearrangement links TRBV4-1 to TRBJ1-6; no reliable D call. The V and J ends lost 0 bases and 9 bases respectively, with 12 bases between them. CDR3 length: 15 amino acids. Germline CDR1 MGHRA, CDR2 YSYEKL. CDR3 protein: CASSQDSGAASPLHF. The CDR3 coding sequence is TGCGCCAGCAGCCAAGATTCAGGTGCAGCTTCACCCCTCCACTTT.

This clone was detected a few times. The V and J genes are TRBV28 and TRBJ1-6; TRBD1 matches 10 bases. CDR1 and CDR2 from the germline V gene are MDHEN and SYDVKM. The CDR3 totals 15 residues. J lost 8 bases, V lost 3 bases, and 4 bases had no gene match. The CDR3 sequence is CASSLWTGGDSPLHF. The CDR3 nucleotides read TGTGCCAGCAGTTTGTGGACAGGGGGGGATTCACCCCTCCACTTT.

The chain combines TRBV4-3 with TRBJ2-3, with 8 bases identical to TRBD1. This CDR3 spans 16 amino acids. V lost 3 bases, J lost 1 base, and 6 bases stayed unmatched. Per the germline V gene, CDR1 is LGHNA and CDR2 is YSLEER. Here the CDR3 reads CASSQTGAQGTDTQYF. CDR3 bases: TGCGCCAGCAGCCAGACAGGGGCGCAGGGCACAGATACGCAGTATTTT.

The rearrangement joins TRBV6-5 to TRBJ2-1; 11 nucleotides match TRBD2. Trimming at V came to 7 bases and at J to 12 bases, leaving 14 bases not matched to a gene. CDR1 is MNHEY, CDR2 SVGAGI, per germline. This CDR3 is 15 amino acids long. The CDR3 bases are TGTGCCAGCAAGCCTAGCGGGGGGCCGTCCACGGGGCAGTTCTTC. Translating it yields CASKPSGGPSTGQFF.

The CDR3 loop reads CASSLEGRVSGNTIYF. The CDR3 DNA sequence: TGTGCCAGCAGCTTAGAAGGGAGAGTCTCTGGAAACACCATATATTTT. J is TRBJ1-3 and V is TRBV7-9; the D is unclear. The CDR3 covers 16 residues. Trimming removed 1 base from V and 0 bases from J, with 10 bases in between. Germline CDR1 SEHNR, CDR2 FQNEAQ (reference sequence).

This chain links TRBV25-1 with TRBJ2-5, with 9 bases fitting TRBD2. CDR3 length equals 14 residues. Germline V gene data show CDR1 as MGHDK and CDR2 as SYGVNS. Losses at the gene ends were 2 bases for V and 5 bases for J; bases not matched to a gene: 3. CDR3 DNA: TGTGCCAGCAGTGAAAAAAGCGGGGGGGAGACCCAGTACTTC. Residues: CASSEKSGGETQYF.